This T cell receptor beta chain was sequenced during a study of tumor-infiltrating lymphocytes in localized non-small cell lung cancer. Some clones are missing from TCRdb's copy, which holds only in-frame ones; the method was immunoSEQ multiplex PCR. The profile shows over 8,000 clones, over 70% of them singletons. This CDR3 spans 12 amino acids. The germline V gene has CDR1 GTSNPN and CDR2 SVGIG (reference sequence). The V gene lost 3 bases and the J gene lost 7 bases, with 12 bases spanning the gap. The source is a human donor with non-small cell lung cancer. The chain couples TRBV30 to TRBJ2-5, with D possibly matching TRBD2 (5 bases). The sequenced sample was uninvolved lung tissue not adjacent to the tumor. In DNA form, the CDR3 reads TGTGCCTGGAGCGTCGGGATTGGGACCCAGTACTTC. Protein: CAWSVGIGTQYF.